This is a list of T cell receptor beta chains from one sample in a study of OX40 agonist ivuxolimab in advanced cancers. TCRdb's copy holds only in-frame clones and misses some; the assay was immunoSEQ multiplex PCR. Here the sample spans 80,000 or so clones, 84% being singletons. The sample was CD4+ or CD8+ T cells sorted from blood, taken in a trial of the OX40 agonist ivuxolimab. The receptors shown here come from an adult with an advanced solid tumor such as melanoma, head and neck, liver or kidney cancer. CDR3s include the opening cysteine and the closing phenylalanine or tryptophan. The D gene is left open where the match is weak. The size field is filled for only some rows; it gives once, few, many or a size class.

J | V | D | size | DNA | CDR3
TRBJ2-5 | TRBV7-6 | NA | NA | TGTGCCAGCAGCTTCAGGTTAGCACAAGAGACCCAGTACTTC | CASSFRLAQETQYF
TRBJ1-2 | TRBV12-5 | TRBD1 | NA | TGTGCTAGTGGTCCAGGGACAGCCTACTATGGCTACACCTTC | CASGPGTAYYGYTF
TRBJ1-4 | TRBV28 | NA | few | TGTGCCAGCAGTTCAGGGGCCGCTAATGAAAAACTGTTTTTT | CASSSGAANEKLFF
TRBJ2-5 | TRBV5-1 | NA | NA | TGCGCCAGCAGCTTGTCGTCTTCGGGGGGCCTGAAGACCCAGTACTTC | CASSLSSSGGLKTQYF
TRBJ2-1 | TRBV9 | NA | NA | TGTGCCAGCAGCTCGGAGGGGGGACGCTACAATGAGCAGTTCTTC | CASSSEGGRYNEQFF
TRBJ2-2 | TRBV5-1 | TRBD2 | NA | TGCGCCAGCAGCTTGTTGGGACTAGCGGGAGGACGGAACACCGGGGAGCTGTTTTTT | CASSLLGLAGGRNTGELFF
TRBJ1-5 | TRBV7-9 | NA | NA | TGTGCCAGCAGCTGGACTAGCAATCAGCCCCAGCATTTT | CASSWTSNQPQHF
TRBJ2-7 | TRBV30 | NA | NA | TGTGCCTGGAGTCGGGGGGCTAGGGCCTACGAGCAGTACTTC | CAWSRGARAYEQYF
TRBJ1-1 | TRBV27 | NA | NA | TGTGCCAGCAGTCCCTATATGGCGGGGGGGGAAGCTTTCTTT | CASSPYMAGGEAFF
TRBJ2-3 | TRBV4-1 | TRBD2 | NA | TGCGCCAGCAGCCAAGATCGAAGCGGGGGGCTCACAGATACGCAGTATTTT | CASSQDRSGGLTDTQYF
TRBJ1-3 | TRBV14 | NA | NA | TGTGCCAGCAGCGGCCAGCTCTCTGGAAACACCATATATTTT | CASSGQLSGNTIYF
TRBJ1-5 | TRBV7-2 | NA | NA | TGTGCCAGCAGCCCTTTTAGAGGAGGGTCGGACAATCAGCCCCAGCATTTT | CASSPFRGGSDNQPQHF
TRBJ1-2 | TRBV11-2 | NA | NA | TGTGCCAGCAGCTTAGATCGCAGTCTCGGGCGCTACACCTTC | CASSLDRSLGRYTF
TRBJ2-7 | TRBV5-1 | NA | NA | TGCGCCAGCAGCTTGGATGCCGGGGGCTTCTACGAGCAGTACTTC | CASSLDAGGFYEQYF
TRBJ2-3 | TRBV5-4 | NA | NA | TGTGCCAGCAGCGCCATACACACTAGCAAGGATACGCAGTATTTT | CASSAIHTSKDTQYF
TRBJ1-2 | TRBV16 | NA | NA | TGTGCCAGCAGCCAATCTTCCACGGACTATGGCTACACCTTC | CASSQSSTDYGYTF
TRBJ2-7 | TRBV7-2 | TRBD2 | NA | TGTGCCAGCAGCTCGGAGCGGGAGGACGAGCAGTACTTC | CASSSEREDEQYF
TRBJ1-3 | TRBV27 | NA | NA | TGTGCCAGCAGTTTTGGGACACCGGGAAACACCATATATTTT | CASSFGTPGNTIYF
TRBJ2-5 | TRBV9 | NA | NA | TGTGCCAGCAGCATACGGGGGGCCCTCGGGGAGACCCAGTACTTC | CASSIRGALGETQYF
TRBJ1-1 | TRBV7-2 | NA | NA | TGTGCCAGCAGCTTACCGGGAGGGGCCATATGGAACACTGAAGCTTTCTTT | CASSLPGGAIWNTEAFF